The rows below give T cell receptor beta chains drawn from one sample of a study of beta chain features in type 1 diabetes. Profiling relied on immunoSEQ multiplex PCR, and the TCRdb table lists in-frame clones only, not all of them. The sample includes a few hundred thousand clones, 16% seen only once; the top ten take 0.065% to 0.1%. What was sequenced was naive CD4+ T cells from blood. These receptors were collected from a man aged 25 to 40 with type 1 diabetes. Each CDR3 is given with its conserved first and last residue. Each record gives: CDR3 DNA, CDR3 protein, clone size, V gene, D gene, J gene. D genes are given only for firm matches. Rows may omit the clone size; those that give it use once, few, many or a size class.

CDR3 DNA: TGTGCCAGCACCCTGGGCGCACCGAGCTCCTACAATGAGCAGTTCTTC; CDR3 protein: CASTLGAPSSYNEQFF; clone size: NA; V gene: TRBV27; D gene: NA; J gene: TRBJ2-1
CDR3 DNA: TGTGCCAGCAGTTTGGAAGAGACCCAGTACTTC; CDR3 protein: CASSLEETQYF; clone size: NA; V gene: TRBV28; D gene: NA; J gene: TRBJ2-5
CDR3 DNA: TGTGCCAGCAGCGGGGACGGGACACAAAACATTCAGTACTTC; CDR3 protein: CASSGDGTQNIQYF; clone size: NA; V gene: TRBV7-9; D gene: NA; J gene: TRBJ2-4
CDR3 DNA: TGTGCCAGCAGCCACTCAAGCTCCTACAATGAGCAGTTCTTC; CDR3 protein: CASSHSSSYNEQFF; clone size: NA; V gene: TRBV7-9; D gene: NA; J gene: TRBJ2-1
CDR3 DNA: TGTGCCAGCAGCTTATTGGTAGACACTGAAGCTTTCTTT; CDR3 protein: CASSLLVDTEAFF; clone size: NA; V gene: TRBV7-2; D gene: NA; J gene: TRBJ1-1
CDR3 DNA: TGTGCCATCAGTGTGGGCAGCACATGGGGAGAGACCCAGTACTTC; CDR3 protein: CAISVGSTWGETQYF; clone size: NA; V gene: TRBV10-3; D gene: NA; J gene: TRBJ2-5
CDR3 DNA: TGCAGCGGGGTAAAGAACACTGAAGCTTTCTTT; CDR3 protein: CSGVKNTEAFF; clone size: few; V gene: TRBV29-1; D gene: NA; J gene: TRBJ1-1
CDR3 DNA: TGTGCCTGGAGGGCCCGGGACAGGGGAAACATTCAGTACTTC; CDR3 protein: CAWRARDRGNIQYF; clone size: few; V gene: TRBV30; D gene: TRBD1; J gene: TRBJ2-4
CDR3 DNA: TGTGCCTGGAGTGTAACGGGTTATGAGCAGTTCTTC; CDR3 protein: CAWSVTGYEQFF; clone size: NA; V gene: TRBV30; D gene: NA; J gene: TRBJ2-1
CDR3 DNA: TGTGCCAGCAGCTTAAGCCAAGAACGGGAGCAGTTCTTC; CDR3 protein: CASSLSQEREQFF; clone size: NA; V gene: TRBV9; D gene: NA; J gene: TRBJ2-1
CDR3 DNA: TGTGCCAGCAGCTCTCTAGAGGGCGGATCCTACGAGCAGTACTTC; CDR3 protein: CASSSLEGGSYEQYF; clone size: NA; V gene: TRBV7-9; D gene: NA; J gene: TRBJ2-7
CDR3 DNA: TGCAGCGGGAATGGGCTCCTCGGCACTGAAGCTTTCTTT; CDR3 protein: CSGNGLLGTEAFF; clone size: NA; V gene: TRBV29-1; D gene: NA; J gene: TRBJ1-1
CDR3 DNA: TGTGCCAGCAGCGTTATGGACATTTACCCCTACAATGAGCAGTTCTTC; CDR3 protein: CASSVMDIYPYNEQFF; clone size: NA; V gene: TRBV9; D gene: NA; J gene: TRBJ2-1
CDR3 DNA: TGTGCCTGGAGTAGAGCGGGAGTCTTGAGGGATACGCAGTATTTT; CDR3 protein: CAWSRAGVLRDTQYF; clone size: few; V gene: TRBV30; D gene: TRBD2; J gene: TRBJ2-3
CDR3 DNA: TGTGCCTGGAGTCCTGACGCCAGCGGCCCCTACGAGCAGTACTTC; CDR3 protein: CAWSPDASGPYEQYF; clone size: few; V gene: TRBV30; D gene: NA; J gene: TRBJ2-7
CDR3 DNA: TGTGCCAGCAGCTCTCTGGGACCCCAGCATTTT; CDR3 protein: CASSSLGPQHF; clone size: NA; V gene: TRBV7-9; D gene: NA; J gene: TRBJ1-5
CDR3 DNA: TGTGCCAGCAGCTGGACAGGGGGCGCGGGAGAGACCCAGTACTTC; CDR3 protein: CASSWTGGAGETQYF; clone size: once; V gene: TRBV7-9; D gene: TRBD1; J gene: TRBJ2-5
CDR3 DNA: TGCGCCAGCAGCCAAGAGAGGGGGCGGATCGGCTACACCTTC; CDR3 protein: CASSQERGRIGYTF; clone size: NA; V gene: TRBV4-3; D gene: TRBD1; J gene: TRBJ1-2
CDR3 DNA: TGCAGCGTACGAGTCACCGGGGAGCTGTTTTTT; CDR3 protein: CSVRVTGELFF; clone size: NA; V gene: TRBV29-1; D gene: NA; J gene: TRBJ2-2
CDR3 DNA: TGTGCCAGTAGGGCGAGAGGTCTCAGCACAGATACGCAGTATTTT; CDR3 protein: CASRARGLSTDTQYF; clone size: few; V gene: TRBV19; D gene: NA; J gene: TRBJ2-3
CDR3 DNA: TGTGCCAGCAGGAGAAATGGCGCTGAAGCTTTCTTT; CDR3 protein: CASRRNGAEAFF; clone size: NA; V gene: TRBV6-6; D gene: NA; J gene: TRBJ1-1
CDR3 DNA: TGTGCCACCAGCAGAGATATTTCGGGGGCCTCAAGTACAGATACGCAGTATTTT; CDR3 protein: CATSRDISGASSTDTQYF; clone size: NA; V gene: TRBV15; D gene: NA; J gene: TRBJ2-3
CDR3 DNA: TGTGCCAGCAGTGCGCGACAGGGACCCACAGATACGCAGTATTTT; CDR3 protein: CASSARQGPTDTQYF; clone size: NA; V gene: TRBV6-5; D gene: TRBD1; J gene: TRBJ2-3
CDR3 DNA: TGCAGTGCTTTCAGGGTGGAGACCCAGTACTTC; CDR3 protein: CSAFRVETQYF; clone size: few; V gene: TRBV20-1; D gene: NA; J gene: TRBJ2-5
CDR3 DNA: TGTGCCAGCAGCTTAACACCAGACGTGGGCCGGGGAGTGAACACTGAAGCTTTCTTT; CDR3 protein: CASSLTPDVGRGVNTEAFF; clone size: NA; V gene: TRBV7-2; D gene: NA; J gene: TRBJ1-1
CDR3 DNA: TGTGCCAGCAGCTCGACAGGATACACTGAAGCTTTCTTT; CDR3 protein: CASSSTGYTEAFF; clone size: NA; V gene: TRBV7-9; D gene: NA; J gene: TRBJ1-1
CDR3 DNA: TGTGCCAGCTTGTCCGGGACATCCTCCTACGAGCAGTACTTC; CDR3 protein: CASLSGTSSYEQYF; clone size: NA; V gene: TRBV7-2; D gene: NA; J gene: TRBJ2-7
CDR3 DNA: TGCGCCAGCAGCGGGCGGCAATCCAACACTGAAGCTTTCTTT; CDR3 protein: CASSGRQSNTEAFF; clone size: NA; V gene: TRBV5-1; D gene: NA; J gene: TRBJ1-1
CDR3 DNA: TGTGCCAGCAGCACCGAACGACAGGCCAGCTCTGGGGCCAACGTCCTGACTTTC; CDR3 protein: CASSTERQASSGANVLTF; clone size: NA; V gene: TRBV7-9; D gene: NA; J gene: TRBJ2-6
CDR3 DNA: TGCGCCAGCAGCTGGGTGTCTGGGCAGGGGGAAGCTTTCTTT; CDR3 protein: CASSWVSGQGEAFF; clone size: few; V gene: TRBV5-1; D gene: NA; J gene: TRBJ1-1
CDR3 DNA: TGTGCCAGCAGCTTGGGGGGGACCCTAAGTGATACGCAGTATTTT; CDR3 protein: CASSLGGTLSDTQYF; clone size: NA; V gene: TRBV7-2; D gene: TRBD2; J gene: TRBJ2-3
CDR3 DNA: TGTGCCATCAAGTTGGACAGGAACACTGAAGCTTTCTTT; CDR3 protein: CAIKLDRNTEAFF; clone size: few; V gene: TRBV10-3; D gene: NA; J gene: TRBJ1-1
CDR3 DNA: TGTGCCAGCAGTGCGGGCACAGATACGCAGTATTTT; CDR3 protein: CASSAGTDTQYF; clone size: few; V gene: TRBV2; D gene: NA; J gene: TRBJ2-3
CDR3 DNA: TGTGCCAGCAGCGTAGGTTTGATAGACTCCTACAATGAGCAGTTCTTC; CDR3 protein: CASSVGLIDSYNEQFF; clone size: few; V gene: TRBV9; D gene: NA; J gene: TRBJ2-1
CDR3 DNA: TGTGCCTGGAAAGAACGGGACGCCGAGCAGTACTTC; CDR3 protein: CAWKERDAEQYF; clone size: NA; V gene: TRBV30; D gene: NA; J gene: TRBJ2-7
CDR3 DNA: TGTGCCTGGAGCGGATACAATGAGCAGTTCTTC; CDR3 protein: CAWSGYNEQFF; clone size: NA; V gene: TRBV30; D gene: NA; J gene: TRBJ2-1
CDR3 DNA: TGCAGCGTTGAAGATCCATGGGCAAGACCACCCAATGAGCAGTTCTTC; CDR3 protein: CSVEDPWARPPNEQFF; clone size: few; V gene: TRBV29-1; D gene: NA; J gene: TRBJ2-1
CDR3 DNA: TGTGCCAGCAGCCCTCAGGGACAGTCCTCCTACGAGCAGTACTTC; CDR3 protein: CASSPQGQSSYEQYF; clone size: few; V gene: TRBV9; D gene: TRBD1; J gene: TRBJ2-7
CDR3 DNA: TGTGCCAGCAGCCTCCGGGACGCCGCGCCCCAGCATTTT; CDR3 protein: CASSLRDAAPQHF; clone size: few; V gene: TRBV5-6; D gene: NA; J gene: TRBJ1-5
CDR3 DNA: TGTGCCAGCAGCGGTAGGTTAGGATCTGAGCAGTTCTTC; CDR3 protein: CASSGRLGSEQFF; clone size: few; V gene: TRBV2; D gene: NA; J gene: TRBJ2-1
CDR3 DNA: TGTGCCAGCAGCACCATCTCCCGGAGCGAGAACTTC; CDR3 protein: CASSTISRSENF; clone size: NA; V gene: TRBV28; D gene: NA; J gene: TRBJ2-7
CDR3 DNA: TGTGCCAGCAGCGGCGGCGGGCTCTCCTACGAGCAGTACTTC; CDR3 protein: CASSGGGLSYEQYF; clone size: few; V gene: TRBV13; D gene: NA; J gene: TRBJ2-7
CDR3 DNA: TGCGCCAGCAGCTTGGGAGGGGTTTACGACGAGCAGTACTTC; CDR3 protein: CASSLGGVYDEQYF; clone size: NA; V gene: TRBV5-1; D gene: NA; J gene: TRBJ2-7
CDR3 DNA: TGCGCCAGCAGCTTGCGGACAAGTCGCAATGAGCAGTTCTTC; CDR3 protein: CASSLRTSRNEQFF; clone size: NA; V gene: TRBV5-1; D gene: NA; J gene: TRBJ2-1
CDR3 DNA: TGTGCCAGCAGCATACTTACAGGGGACTATGGCTACACCTTC; CDR3 protein: CASSILTGDYGYTF; clone size: NA; V gene: TRBV6-5; D gene: TRBD1; J gene: TRBJ1-2
CDR3 DNA: TGTGCCAGCAGTTCCGTGCAGTTCGCAACTAATGAAAAACTGTTTTTT; CDR3 protein: CASSSVQFATNEKLFF; clone size: NA; V gene: TRBV27; D gene: NA; J gene: TRBJ1-4
CDR3 DNA: TGTGCCAGCAGCTTAGCGATGGGACTAGCGAACACCGGGGAGCTGTTTTTT; CDR3 protein: CASSLAMGLANTGELFF; clone size: NA; V gene: TRBV7-9; D gene: TRBD2; J gene: TRBJ2-2
CDR3 DNA: TGTGCCAGCAGTGAAGTGACCCAAGAGACCCAGTACTTC; CDR3 protein: CASSEVTQETQYF; clone size: few; V gene: TRBV2; D gene: NA; J gene: TRBJ2-5
CDR3 DNA: TGTGCCAGCAGCAGTCTCAGGTCGGATACGCAGTATTTT; CDR3 protein: CASSSLRSDTQYF; clone size: few; V gene: TRBV7-2; D gene: NA; J gene: TRBJ2-3
CDR3 DNA: TGTGCCTGGAGTGTAGGACTGCCGAATCAGCCCCAGCATTTT; CDR3 protein: CAWSVGLPNQPQHF; clone size: NA; V gene: TRBV30; D gene: NA; J gene: TRBJ1-5
CDR3 DNA: TGTGCCAGCAGTAATGGGGGGTCGCAGTATTTT; CDR3 protein: CASSNGGSQYF; clone size: few; V gene: TRBV6-1; D gene: NA; J gene: TRBJ2-3
CDR3 DNA: TGTGCCAGCAGCGTAGCAGCGGGAGGGCAGACCCAGTACTTC; CDR3 protein: CASSVAAGGQTQYF; clone size: NA; V gene: TRBV9; D gene: TRBD2; J gene: TRBJ2-5
CDR3 DNA: TGTGCCAGCAGTAACCAAGAGACCCAGTACTTC; CDR3 protein: CASSNQETQYF; clone size: NA; V gene: TRBV6-5; D gene: NA; J gene: TRBJ2-5
CDR3 DNA: TGTGCCAGCAGCGTCTCAGGCTACAATGAGCAGTTCTTC; CDR3 protein: CASSVSGYNEQFF; clone size: few; V gene: TRBV9; D gene: NA; J gene: TRBJ2-1
CDR3 DNA: TGCGCCAGCAGCCGGGACAGGGGCTCCTACAATGAGCAGTTCTTC; CDR3 protein: CASSRDRGSYNEQFF; clone size: NA; V gene: TRBV4-1; D gene: TRBD1; J gene: TRBJ2-1